Listed here are 20 T cell receptor beta chains from one sample, sequenced in a study of OX40 agonist ivuxolimab in advanced cancers. Repertoires were generated with immunoSEQ multiplex PCR, while TCRdb's copy carries only in-frame clones and drops some. The repertoire includes approximately 92,000 clones, 94% of them detected once, and approximately 0.18% sits in the top ten. Sample: CD4+ or CD8+ T cells sorted from blood, taken in a trial of the OX40 agonist ivuxolimab. The receptors were sampled from an adult with an advanced solid tumor such as melanoma, head and neck, liver or kidney cancer.

The chain employs TRBV2 and TRBJ1-1, with D hard to call. The V and J ends lost 2 bases and 0 bases respectively, with 10 bases between them. The germline V gene has CDR1 SNHLY and CDR2 FYNNEI. The CDR3 loop spans 15 amino acids. CDR3 residues: CASSERALMNTEAFF. The CDR3, as DNA: TGTGCCAGCAGTGAACGAGCCCTCATGAACACTGAAGCTTTCTTT.

The chain has TRBV5-6 and TRBJ1-2, with D possibly matching TRBD1 (5 bases). The V gene lost 1 base and the J gene lost 3 bases, with 13 bases spanning the gap. From germline, CDR1 is SGHDT and CDR2 YYEEEE. The CDR3 length is 15 residues. CDR3 DNA sequence: TGTGCCAGCAGCTTGTGGGGGAGGACCGACTATGGCTACACCTTC. Encoded protein: CASSLWGRTDYGYTF.

The chain joins TRBV6-6 to TRBJ2-4, with a weak D call TRBD1 (6 bases). The germline V gene has CDR1 MNHNY and CDR2 SVGAGI (reference sequence). The CDR3 loop spans 13 amino acids. V lost 10 bases and J lost 13, with 23 bases in between. CDR3 region: CAIWGQPGAKQYF. CDR3 nucleotide sequence: TGTGCCATCTGGGGGCAGCCCGGGGCCAAGCAGTACTTC.

V usage is TRBV19 and J usage is TRBJ2-3, with D possibly matching TRBD1 (6 bases). Looked up from germline, CDR1 is LNHDA and CDR2 is SQIVND (reference sequence). The CDR3 spans 15 residues. Trimming removed 2 bases from V and 3 bases from J, with 12 bases in between. The DNA for the CDR3 is TGTGCCAGTAGTATATCGGCCCAGGGGACAGATACGCAGTATTTT. The encoded protein is CASSISAQGTDTQYF.

V and J are TRBV28 and TRBJ1-1; no clear D. The germline V gene has CDR1 MDHEN and CDR2 SYDVKM. Trimming took off 5 bases at V and 0 bases at J, with 13 bases between the two ends. The CDR3 is 15 amino acids. This chain's CDR3 is CASSPPTRMNTEAFF. The CDR3 DNA sequence: TGTGCCAGCAGTCCGCCCACTAGGATGAACACTGAAGCTTTCTTT.

This chain uses TRBV2 with TRBJ2-2; D not certain. V was cut by 2 bases and J by 1 base, with 8 bases left in between. Germline CDR1 reads SNHLY; CDR2 reads FYNNEI. The CDR3 loop spans 15 amino acids. CDR3 loop: CASSETQRNTGELFF. The CDR3 coding sequence is TGTGCCAGCAGTGAAACGCAGAGGAACACCGGGGAGCTGTTTTTT.

The chain uses TRBV5-1 and TRBJ1-1; the D is unclear. Germline CDR1 SGHRS, CDR2 YFSETQ. Trimming cost V 3 bases and J 0 bases, with 6 bases left between them. This CDR3 comprises 13 residues. The CDR3 coding sequence is TGCGCCAGCAGCTCGGAGATGAACACTGAAGCTTTCTTT. Translated: CASSSEMNTEAFF.

This chain links TRBV7-2 with TRBJ1-3; 7 nucleotides line up with TRBD1. There are 18 residues in the CDR3. V trimming: 0 bases; J trimming: 1 base; junction bases outside the gene matches: 9. The germline V gene encodes CDR1 SGHTA and CDR2 FQGNSA. CDR3 residues: CASSLALNRGGSGNTIYF. The CDR3 DNA follows: TGTGCCAGCAGCTTAGCGCTAAACAGGGGAGGGTCTGGAAACACCATATATTTT. The full variable domain, rest sourced from reference TRBV7-2 and TRBJ1-3, is GAGVSQSPSNKVTEKGKDVELRCDPISGHTALYWYRQSLGQGLEFLIYFQGNSAPDKSGLPSDRFSAERTGGSVSTLTIQRTQQEDSAVYLCASSLALNRGGSGNTIYFGEGSWLTVV.

The gene calls are TRBV18 and TRBJ2-7, with D unclear. There are 13 residues in the CDR3. The V and J ends lost 4 bases and 2 bases respectively, with 9 bases between them. CDR1 KGHSH and CDR2 LQKENI come from the germline V gene. The CDR3 loop reads CASSRASTYEQYF. The DNA for the CDR3 is TGTGCCAGCTCACGGGCCAGTACCTACGAGCAGTACTTC. Filled out from reference TRBV18 and TRBJ2-7, the complete variable domain reads NAGVMQNPRHLVRRRGQEARLRCSPMKGHSHVYWYRQLPEEGLKFMVYLQKENIIDESGMPKERFSAEFPKEGPSILRIQQVVRGDSAAYFCASSRASTYEQYFGPGTRLTVT.

This clone came up once. This chain links TRBV5-1 with TRBJ2-7; TRBD1 agrees at 12 bases. Germline CDR1 is SGHRS and CDR2 is YFSETQ. CDR3 length equals 14 residues. Germline trimming cut 3 bases from V and 7 bases from J; bases unmatched to any gene: 5. The CDR3 is CASSWDRGRGEQYF. The CDR3 coding sequence is TGCGCCAGCAGCTGGGACAGGGGGCGAGGGGAGCAGTACTTC.

This sequence joins TRBV2 and TRBJ2-5, with 7 nucleotides matching TRBD1. CDR1 and CDR2 (germline): SNHLY, FYNNEI. This CDR3 is built from 17 residues. V gave up 6 bases and J gave up 0 bases; unmatched junction bases: 13. The CDR3 DNA is TGTGCCAGCAGGGCGGCTCAGGGACAGAAGTACCAAGAGACCCAGTACTTC. Its protein product is CASRAAQGQKYQETQYF.

This clone was seen a single time. The V and J genes are TRBV5-1 and TRBJ2-7, with TRBD1 matching 7 bases. V trimming: 0 bases; J trimming: 4 bases; junction bases outside the gene matches: 7. The CDR3 spans 15 residues. Germline CDR1 reads SGHRS; CDR2 reads YFSETQ. The CDR3 reads CASSLVGDRRYEQYF. The DNA of the CDR3 is TGCGCCAGCAGCTTGGTGGGGGACAGACGTTACGAGCAGTACTTC.

To note about this clone: Compared with germline, one end of the junction differs, possibly owing to a read error. The chain joins TRBV7-7 to TRBJ2-7, with D hard to call. The CDR3 has 14 amino acids. Germline V gene lookup returns CDR1 SSHAT and CDR2 FNYEAQ (reference sequence). The CDR3, as DNA: TGTGCTAGCAGCCCATCCCCCCTATCAGGCGAGCAGTACTTC. Its translation is CASSPSPLSGEQYF. Drawing the rest from reference TRBV7-7 and TRBJ2-7, the complete variable domain is GAGVSQSPRYKVTKRGQDVTLRCDPISSHATLYWYQQALGQGPEFLTYFNYEAQPDKSGLPSDRFSAERPEGSISTLTIQRTEQRDSAMYRCASSPSPLSGEQYFGPGTRLTVT.

The chain couples TRBV21-1 to TRBJ2-7; the table's TRBD2 call for D was not verified on the DNA. TRBV21-1 counts as a pseudogene. The CDR3 spans 17 residues. Here the CDR3 reads CASSAPRTSGSSYEQYF. DNA for the CDR3: TGTGCCAGCAGCGCTCCTAGGACTAGCGGGAGTTCCTACGAGCAGTACTTC.

The chain carries TRBV5-1 and TRBJ1-2, with TRBD1 matching 9 bases. Germline assignment: CDR1 SGHRS and CDR2 YFSETQ. The CDR3 is 14 amino acids. V gave up 4 bases and J gave up 6 bases; unmatched junction bases: 7. Written as DNA, the CDR3 is TGCGCCAGCAGCCTGGGGGGACAGGGAGATGGCTACACCTTC. Its protein is CASSLGGQGDGYTF. The whole variable domain, remainder taken from reference TRBV5-1 and TRBJ1-2, is KAGVTQTPRYLIKTRGQQVTLSCSPISGHRSVSWYQQTPGQGLQFLFEYFSETQRNKGNFPGRFSGRQFSNSRSEMNVSTLELGDSALYLCASSLGGQGDGYTFGSGTRLTVV.

The chain recombines TRBV30 with TRBJ1-3; D is uncertain. CDR1 is GTSNPN, CDR2 SVGIG, per germline (reference sequence). The CDR3 length is 12 residues. The V and J ends lost 2 bases and 0 bases respectively, with 2 bases between them. The CDR3 DNA reads TGTGCCTGGAGTACCTCTGGAAACACCATATATTTT. This encodes CAWSTSGNTIYF.

The V and J genes are TRBV28 and TRBJ1-1; TRBD1 is a possible D gene (5 bases). Trimming shortened V by 7 bases and J by 2 bases, and 14 bases separated the two germline ends. The CDR3 totals 14 residues. Germline V gives CDR1 MDHEN, CDR2 SYDVKM. This CDR3 is CASTRQRSNTEAFF. In nucleotides, the CDR3 is TGTGCCAGCACTCGACAGCGTTCTAACACTGAAGCTTTCTTT.

The CDR3 DNA is TGTGCCAGCACCGAGAGCTCGGGGCGAAAACTGTTTTTT. This codes for CASTESSGRKLFF. J is TRBJ1-4 and V is TRBV7-9, with D possibly matching TRBD1 (5 bases). The CDR3 is 13 residues long. The germline gives CDR1 SEHNR, CDR2 FQNEAQ (reference sequence). V lost 7 bases and J lost 10, with 16 bases in between.

The rearrangement links TRBV5-1 to TRBJ2-5; TRBD2 matches at 16 bases. V lost 0 bases and J lost 4; bases outside the gene matches: 12. This CDR3 has 20 amino acids. The germline V gene encodes CDR1 SGHRS and CDR2 YFSETQ. The CDR3 bases are TGCGCCAGCAGCTTGGCCGGGACTAGCGGGAGGGCCCGTATGGGAGAGACCCAGTACTTC. Protein product: CASSLAGTSGRARMGETQYF.

The rearrangement links TRBV28 to TRBJ1-3, with no clear D. Germline CDR1 reads MDHEN; CDR2 reads SYDVKM. The V end was cut by 1 base, the J end by 2 bases, with 6 bases between. The CDR3 spans 14 residues. The CDR3 spells CASSLSEPGNTIYF. CDR3 bases: TGTGCCAGCAGTTTATCCGAGCCTGGAAACACCATATATTTT.